This passage covers 26 T cell receptor beta chains from one sample sequenced in a study of cytomegalovirus exposure and HLA in healthy donors. The PCR was carried out with 60 Vbeta primers and 13 Jbeta primers. The repertoire was sequenced with immunoSEQ multiplex PCR; TCRdb's copy has only in-frame clones and lacks some. The data show about 250,000 clones, 92% seen once. The sequenced material came from PBMCs. Source of these receptors: a girl aged 2-9 years in good health and CMV-seronegative.

The V call is TRBV4-1, the J call TRBJ2-1, with TRBD2 matching 11 bases. V gave up 6 bases and J gave up 5 bases; unmatched junction bases: 6. CDR1 is MGHRA and CDR2 is YSYEKL in the germline V gene. The CDR3 is 15 amino acids. The chain's CDR3 is CASRSGTSGNNEQFF. Written as DNA, the CDR3 is TGCGCCAGCAGGTCGGGGACTAGCGGAAACAATGAGCAGTTCTTC.

The chain combines TRBV6-6 with TRBJ2-7, with D maybe TRBD2 (6 bases). Germline V lookup: CDR1 MNHNY, CDR2 SVGAGI (reference sequence). V was trimmed by 5 bases and J by 1 base, leaving 15 bases between them. The CDR3 is 15 amino acids. The CDR3 coding sequence is TGTGCCAGCAGTCCCCCCCCTAGCGCTTCCTACGAGCAGTACTTC. Translating it yields CASSPPPSASYEQYF.

The chain links TRBV5-1 to TRBJ2-7; the match to TRBD2 covers 13 bases. From germline, CDR1 is SGHRS and CDR2 YFSETQ. This CDR3 has 15 residues. V lost 4 bases, J lost 3 bases, and 4 bases stayed unmatched. The CDR3 here is CASSPGLAGRYEQYF. The CDR3 nucleotides read TGCGCCAGCAGCCCGGGACTAGCGGGACGCTACGAGCAGTACTTC. The variable domain in full, completed from reference TRBV5-1 and TRBJ2-7, reads KAGVTQTPRYLIKTRGQQVTLSCSPISGHRSVSWYQQTPGQGLQFLFEYFSETQRNKGNFPGRFSGRQFSNSRSEMNVSTLELGDSALYLCASSPGLAGRYEQYFGPGTRLTVT.

The chain employs TRBV10-3 and TRBJ1-5; the D gene is possibly TRBD1 (5 bases). V was shortened by 4 bases and J by 5 bases, with 9 bases between the two germline ends. Germline-derived CDR1 and CDR2 are ENHRY and SYGVKD. This CDR3 is built from 13 residues. CDR3 coding DNA: TGTGCCATCAGTGGGACAAGCGATCAGCCCCAGCATTTT. It translates to CAISGTSDQPQHF.

V usage is TRBV27 and J usage is TRBJ2-7, with 8 bases matching TRBD2. V shed 6 bases, J shed 7 bases, and the junction held 17 bases outside the gene matches. Germline loops: CDR1 MNHEY, CDR2 SMNVEV (reference sequence). The CDR3 covers 16 residues. CDR3 sequence reads: CASSRPAGTRWEEQYF. CDR3 coding DNA: TGTGCCAGCAGCCGCCCCGCCGGGACTAGATGGGAGGAGCAGTACTTC.

The V and J genes are TRBV6-5 and TRBJ2-1; 9 positions match TRBD1. Germline assignment: CDR1 MNHEY and CDR2 SVGAGI. With V trimmed by 7 bases and J by 8 bases, 9 bases remained unmatched. CDR3 length: 14 residues. Here the CDR3 reads CASTSDRGEDEQFF. The CDR3 DNA follows: TGTGCCAGCACATCGGACAGGGGAGAGGATGAGCAGTTCTTC.

The V gene is TRBV9, the J gene TRBJ2-1, with TRBD1 as a possible D gene (6 bases). Germline V gives CDR1 SGDLS, CDR2 YYNGEE. The CDR3 sequence is 14 residues long. Between the trimmed V and J ends, which lost 3 bases and 7 bases, there was a span of 14 bases. The CDR3 spells CASSAQGSGNEQFF. The CDR3 bases are TGTGCCAGCAGCGCGCAGGGGTCCGGGAATGAGCAGTTCTTC.

The chain couples TRBV7-8 to TRBJ2-7, with TRBD2 identical over 14 bases. Germline CDR1 SGHVS, CDR2 FQNEAQ. V dropped 5 bases and J dropped 4; count of bases not matched to a gene: 7. The CDR3 consists of 16 residues. CDR3 sequence: CASSPRLAGGEYEQYF. Here the CDR3 DNA reads TGTGCCAGCAGCCCCAGACTAGCGGGGGGGGAGTACGAGCAGTACTTC.

There are a few counts of this clone. The chain is built from TRBV6-6 and TRBJ2-3; 9 bases are shared with TRBD2. V trimming: 6 bases; J trimming: 7 bases; junction bases outside the gene matches: 14. The germline V gene encodes CDR1 MNHNY and CDR2 SVGAGI (reference sequence). The CDR3 contains 16 residues. CDR3 region: CASSPPSAGGTNTQYF. CDR3 bases: TGTGCCAGCAGCCCGCCCTCGGCGGGGGGGACAAATACGCAGTATTTT.

The V call is TRBV10-2, the J call TRBJ2-3; 9 positions agree with TRBD2. In germline, CDR1 is WSHSY, CDR2 SAAADI. Trimming took 6 bases from V and 4 from J; bases not matched to a gene: 8. The CDR3 sequence is 15 residues long. This chain's CDR3 is CASRAAGGGADTQYF. As DNA, the CDR3 is TGCGCCAGCAGAGCAGCGGGGGGCGGGGCAGATACGCAGTATTTT.

V is TRBV5-4 and J is TRBJ1-1, with D hard to call. This CDR3 is built from 15 residues. V lost 4 bases and J lost 0, with 13 bases in between. Germline lookup yields CDR1 SGHNT and CDR2 YYREEE (reference sequence). CDR3 sequence reads: CASSRETPMNTEAFF. For the CDR3, the DNA is TGTGCCAGCAGCCGAGAGACACCTATGAACACTGAAGCTTTCTTT.

The genes are TRBV11-1 and TRBJ1-4; a weak D match, TRBD1 (5 bases). This CDR3 comprises 14 residues. Germline-derived CDR1 and CDR2 are SGHAT and FQDESV (reference sequence). V was cut by 5 bases and J by 7 bases, with 14 bases left in between. The CDR3 loop reads CASSVSTGGEKLFF. In nucleotides, the CDR3 is TGTGCCAGCAGCGTCAGCACAGGCGGTGAAAAACTGTTTTTT.

This clone was detected only once. The chain combines TRBV19 with TRBJ2-1; TRBD2 aligns across 11 bases. Trimming took 6 bases from V and 9 from J; bases not matched to a gene: 13. CDR1 is LNHDA and CDR2 is SQIVND in the germline V gene (reference sequence). The CDR3 runs to 16 residues. This chain's CDR3 is CASRFRVAGGYTEQFF. The CDR3 nucleotides are TGTGCCAGTAGGTTCCGGGTAGCGGGGGGGTATACTGAGCAGTTCTTC.

CDR3 nucleotides: TGTGCCAGCAGCTTAGAACAGGGGTCCTCCTACGAGCAGTACTTC. Translation gives CASSLEQGSSYEQYF. The rearrangement uses TRBV7-7 and TRBJ2-7; 7 nucleotides align to TRBD1. From germline, CDR1 is SSHAT and CDR2 FNYEAQ (reference sequence). The V and J ends lost 1 base and 0 bases, in that order; junction bases with no gene match: 3. The CDR3 has 15 residues.

The gene calls are TRBV4-1 and TRBJ2-4; 12 nucleotides match TRBD1. The CDR3 extends over 18 amino acids. V was clipped by 1 base and J by 9 bases; unmatched bases: 13. CDR1 and CDR2 from the germline V gene are MGHRA and YSYEKL. The CDR3 loop is CASSQGGAGTGGYRIQYF. CDR3 sequence (DNA): TGCGCCAGCAGCCAAGGGGGAGCAGGGACAGGGGGCTATCGCATTCAGTACTTC.

The gene calls are TRBV9 and TRBJ1-2, with 10 bases identical to TRBD1. This CDR3 is 13 amino acids long. V gave up 4 bases and J gave up 7 bases; unmatched junction bases: 4. Germline V lookup: CDR1 SGDLS, CDR2 YYNGEE. CDR3 sequence: CASSLTGGRGYTF. The CDR3 DNA is TGTGCCAGCAGCTTGACAGGGGGCCGTGGCTACACCTTC.

This clone was found once. The chain recombines TRBV7-2 with TRBJ1-2; D is ambiguous. The CDR3 loop spans 14 amino acids. V was cut by 1 base and J by 4 bases, with 10 bases left in between. Per germline, CDR1 SGHTA and CDR2 FQGNSA. CDR3 amino acids: CASSLDASAYGYTF. CDR3 DNA sequence: TGTGCCAGCAGCTTAGACGCCAGTGCCTATGGCTACACCTTC.

This chain links TRBV10-3 with TRBJ1-5; TRBD1 might be the D (6 bases). The germline V gene encodes CDR1 ENHRY and CDR2 SYGVKD. The CDR3 is 19 amino acids. V dropped 2 bases and J dropped 0 bases, with 20 bases sitting between them. In DNA form, the CDR3 reads TGTGCCATCAGTGAGGACCGCCAGGGGCGCTATTATAGCAATCAGCCCCAGCATTTT. Residues: CAISEDRQGRYYSNQPQHF.

The J gene is TRBJ2-2, the V gene TRBV7-2, with D tentatively TRBD1 (5 bases). Germline CDR1 is SGHTA and CDR2 is FQGNSA. V was pared by 0 bases and J by 0 bases, with 8 bases between. CDR3 length equals 16 residues. The CDR3 region is CASSLASGTNTGELFF. In nucleotides, the CDR3 is TGTGCCAGCAGCTTAGCTTCAGGGACGAACACCGGGGAGCTGTTTTTT.

This clone was recorded only once. This rearrangement joins TRBV5-1 to TRBJ1-4; 9 nucleotides match TRBD1. The germline CDR1 and CDR2 sequences are SGHRS and YFSETQ. V shed 4 bases and J 1 base; nucleotides not matched to a gene: 8. The CDR3 contains 17 residues. The DNA of the CDR3 is TGCGCCAGCAGCGGGGGACAGGGAGTGCGAACTAATGAAAAACTGTTTTTT. The encoded protein is CASSGGQGVRTNEKLFF.

V usage is TRBV19 and J usage is TRBJ1-5; maybe TRBD1 (6 bases). The CDR3 length is 15 residues. V lost 5 bases and J lost 5, with 16 bases in between. The germline CDR1 and CDR2 sequences are LNHDA and SQIVND (reference sequence). CDR3 sequence (DNA): TGTGCCAGTAGTCCCTCGACAGGCAGTTATCAGCCCCAGCATTTT. Amino acid sequence: CASSPSTGSYQPQHF.

The chain joins TRBV19 to TRBJ1-1; possible D gene TRBD1, 6 bases. The CDR3 spans 14 residues. CDR1 and CDR2 from the germline V gene are LNHDA and SQIVND (reference sequence). Trimming took off 5 bases at V and 6 bases at J, with 16 bases between the two ends. Written as DNA, the CDR3 is TGTGCCAGTAGTCGTACAGGGATCCTCTCTGAAGCTTTCTTT. It specifies CASSRTGILSEAFF.

This clone is a singleton in its sample. V usage is TRBV2 and J usage is TRBJ2-3, with 9 bases that match TRBD2. This CDR3 is 17 amino acids long. Germline loops: CDR1 SNHLY, CDR2 FYNNEI. The V segment lost 0 bases and the J segment 4 bases; nucleotides outside the gene matches: 8. For the CDR3, the DNA is TGTGCCAGCAGTGAAGCCCCACCGCGGGGGGGCTCAGATACGCAGTATTTT. Translated: CASSEAPPRGGSDTQYF.

The J gene is TRBJ1-4, the V gene TRBV27, with 10 bases lining up with TRBD1. CDR3 size: 17 residues. CDR1 MNHEY and CDR2 SMNVEV come from the germline V gene (reference sequence). V was pared by 7 bases and J by 8 bases, with 16 bases of the junction left unmatched. The CDR3 spells CASKPTGGAWKREKLFF. The DNA of the CDR3 is TGTGCCAGCAAACCGACAGGGGGCGCTTGGAAGAGAGAAAAACTGTTTTTT.

The chain combines TRBV5-6 with TRBJ2-7; D call uncertain. Trimming left V 1 base short and J 3 bases short, with 8 bases between. The CDR3 contains 13 residues. CDR1 and CDR2 from the germline V gene are SGHDT and YYEEEE. CDR3 DNA sequence: TGTGCCAGCAGCTTGAGACTTCTCTACGAGCAGTACTTC. It codes for CASSLRLLYEQYF.

Concerning this clone: This specimen includes other DNA sequences encoding the same CDR3. The chain uses TRBV11-2 and TRBJ2-7; 9 nucleotides line up with TRBD1. Germline CDR1 SGHAT, CDR2 FQNNGV. This CDR3 spans 14 amino acids. J gave up 4 bases and V 3 bases, and 4 bases lay outside the gene matches. As DNA, the CDR3 is TGTGCCAGCAGCTTCGGACAGGGGTCTTACGAGCAGTACTTC. This gives the protein CASSFGQGSYEQYF.